This entry lists 5 T cell receptor beta chains sequenced from one sample in a study of blood T cell repertoires in COVID-19. Using immunoSEQ multiplex PCR, the repertoire was profiled, and TCRdb retains in-frame clones only, with some absent. The sample consists of about 150,000 clones, under 90% of them appearing once. Sequenced input: peripheral blood. These receptors were collected from a man in his 60s with acute or convalescent COVID-19.

The genes are TRBV6-1 and TRBJ2-1; 9 bases agree with TRBD2. Germline CDR1 MNHNS, CDR2 SASEGT. This CDR3 contains 14 residues. V was pared by 2 bases and J by 8 bases, with 4 bases of the junction left unmatched. The CDR3 DNA is TGTGCCAGCAGTGAACTAGCGGGGTCACATGAGCAGTTCTTC. Its translation: CASSELAGSHEQFF.

The chain employs TRBV6-2 or TRBV6-3 and TRBJ1-3; TRBD1 matches at 8 bases. Germline V gene data show CDR1 as MNHEY and CDR2 as SVGEGT. V gave up 5 bases and J gave up 0 bases; unmatched junction bases: 6. This CDR3 contains 16 residues. The CDR3 DNA reads TGTGCCAGCAGTCGGACAGGGACGACCTCTGGAAACACCATATATTTT. Protein product: CASSRTGTTSGNTIYF.

The chain employs TRBV3-1 (or the pseudogene TRBV3-2) and TRBJ2-7; D possibly corresponds to TRBD2 (7 bases). V shed 4 bases and J shed 2 bases, with 18 bases lying between them. Germline CDR1 LGHDT, CDR2 YNNKEL (reference sequence). The CDR3 extends over 16 amino acids. CDR3 amino acids: CASSPLGGAGAYEQYF. Here the CDR3 DNA reads TGTGCCAGCAGCCCCCTAGGGGGGGCGGGGGCCTACGAGCAGTACTTC.

V usage is TRBV16 and J usage is TRBJ2-1; D may be TRBD1 (5 bases). The CDR3 runs 15 residues. Trimming left V 5 bases short and J 0 bases short, with 11 bases between. The germline V gene has CDR1 KGHSY and CDR2 FQNENV. Here the CDR3 DNA reads TGTGCCAGCAGCATCGACAGAGGCTCCTACAATGAGCAGTTCTTC. Its protein product is CASSIDRGSYNEQFF. The entire variable domain, with the rest obtained from reference TRBV16 and TRBJ2-1, is as follows: GEEVAQTPKHLVRGEGQKAKLYCAPIKGHSYVFWYQQVLKNEFKFLISFQNENVFDETGMPKERFSAKCLPNSPCSLEIQATKLEDSAVYFCASSIDRGSYNEQFFGPGTRLTVL.

This clone has only a few counts. The chain is built from TRBV6-5 and TRBJ2-7; 9 bases are shared with TRBD2. V dropped 6 bases and J dropped 6; count of bases not matched to a gene: 6. The CDR3 consists of 13 residues. In germline, CDR1 is MNHEY, CDR2 SVGAGI. CDR3 in DNA: TGTGCCAGCAGAACCGGGACTAGCTCCGAGCAGTACTTC. Its protein is CASRTGTSSEQYF.